This TCR beta chain originates from a study of T cell responses to AZD1222 COVID-19 vaccine. From germline, CDR1 is SGDLS and CDR2 YYNGEE. The CDR3 length is 14 residues. V lost 2 bases, J lost 13 bases, and 16 bases lay in between. This clone was observed a handful of times. Measured with immunoSEQ multiplex PCR; TCRdb has only the in-frame clones, and not every one. The sample has 65,000 to 95,000 clones; 70% to 90% are singletons. This TCR came from an adult who received the AZD1222 COVID-19 vaccine. This chain links TRBV9 with TRBJ1-6; no clear D. The starting material was peripheral blood, obtained 28 days after the second AZD1222 dose. The CDR3 DNA reads as TGTGCCAGCAGCGTCCAACATTCTGGTTCCCCCCTCCACTTT. Translation: CASSVQHSGSPLHF.